Detailed here is one T cell receptor beta chain. CDR1 is MGHDK and CDR2 is SYGVNS in the germline V gene. V was clipped by 8 bases and J by 5 bases, with 19 bases between them. The CDR3 sequence is 14 residues long. Sequencing was performed with immunoSEQ multiplex PCR; in TCRdb, only in-frame clones are kept and a portion is missing. The sample carries 50,000 to 70,000 clones, 80% to 95% recorded once. The data are from a study of T cell changes during pregnancy in multiple sclerosis. V usage is TRBV25-1 and J usage is TRBJ2-7; D might be TRBD1 (6 bases). The material was peripheral blood, obtained in the second trimester of pregnancy. The source is a female donor with multiple sclerosis, enrolled in a pregnancy study. The CDR3 here is CASPGQPQFDEQYF. For the CDR3, the DNA is TGTGCCAGCCCCGGACAGCCTCAATTCGACGAGCAGTACTTC.